This is a list of T cell receptor beta chains from one sample in a study of control samples from healthy donors and cancer patients. Profiled with immunoSEQ multiplex PCR; TCRdb holds only in-frame clones, not every one. The repertoire holds around 89,000 clones, with around 80% as singletons. Specimen: blood. The origin of the receptors is a woman in her sixties or seventies in good health. The CDR3 runs from the conserved cysteine through the conserved F or W. The D gene is left open where the match is weak. Clone size appears in some rows only: once, few, many, or a class for an expanded clone.

j_call d_call clone_size v_call cdr3_aa cdr3_nt
TRBJ2-1 TRBD2 - TRBV27 CASSLSATGGSYNEQFF TGTGCCAGCAGTTTATCGGCCACGGGGGGTAGCTACAATGAGCAGTTCTTC
TRBJ2-3 TRBD2 few TRBV10-3 CAISESSGGSSTDTQYF TGTGCCATCAGTGAATCTAGCGGGGGCTCTAGCACAGATACGCAGTATTTT
TRBJ2-3 TRBD2 - TRBV28 CASRDSLAGGRSTDTQYF TGTGCCAGCAGGGACTCACTAGCGGGAGGACGTAGCACAGATACGCAGTATTTT
TRBJ2-3 - - TRBV11-2 CASSLEGVGRIYSTQYF TGTGCCAGCAGCTTAGAAGGGGTAGGGAGGATTTATTCGACGCAGTATTTT
TRBJ2-1 - few TRBV5-6 CASSPVTLNNEQFF TGTGCCAGCAGCCCGGTGACCCTGAACAATGAGCAGTTCTTC
TRBJ1-5 - - TRBV10-3 CAISEGDSNQPQHF TGTGCCATCAGTGAGGGCGATAGCAATCAGCCCCAGCATTTT
TRBJ2-2 - - TRBV2 CASNGGRGRIGELFF TGTGCCAGCAATGGGGGGCGAGGAAGAATCGGGGAGCTGTTTTTT
TRBJ2-7 - once TRBV12-5 CASALGSSYEQYF TGTGCTAGTGCCCTCGGCAGCTCCTACGAGCAGTACTTC
TRBJ2-2 - - TRBV2 CASRGGSGSGELFF TGTGCCAGCAGAGGGGGGAGCGGGTCCGGGGAGCTGTTTTTT
TRBJ2-1 TRBD2 - TRBV6-5 CASSYLAGEAGEQFF TGTGCCAGCAGTTATCTAGCGGGAGAGGCAGGCGAGCAGTTCTTC
TRBJ1-5 - once TRBV6-1 CASSEVGGEGQPQHF TGTGCCAGCAGTGAAGTAGGGGGAGAGGGTCAGCCCCAGCATTTT
TRBJ1-6 TRBD1 - TRBV27 CASRTGVMDSPLHF TGTGCCTCTCGGACAGGGGTGATGGATTCACCCCTCCACTTT
TRBJ2-6 TRBD2 - TRBV4-2 CASSQATSGGGSGANVLTF TGTGCCAGCAGCCAAGCGACTAGCGGGGGGGGATCTGGGGCCAACGTCCTGACTTTC
TRBJ2-2 - - TRBV29-1 CSVEVVTANTGELFF TGCAGCGTTGAAGTGGTGACAGCCAACACCGGGGAGCTGTTTTTT
TRBJ1-2 - - TRBV4-1 CASSQDRGYGYTF TGCGCCAGCAGCCAAGATCGGGGGTATGGCTACACCTTC
TRBJ2-5 TRBD2 few TRBV29-1 CSGVGLAGGLFQETQYF TGCAGCGGGGTCGGACTAGCGGGGGGCCTTTTCCAAGAGACCCAGTACTTC
TRBJ2-7 - - TRBV5-1 CASLPDGSYEQYF TGCGCCAGCCTCCCTGACGGTTCCTACGAGCAGTACTTC
TRBJ1-3 TRBD1 - TRBV13 CASSPGQGYSGNTIYF TGTGCCAGCAGCCCCGGACAGGGCTATTCTGGAAACACCATATATTTT
TRBJ2-2 - - TRBV11-2 CASSPLVGTGELFF TGTGCCAGCAGCCCCCTAGTGGGGACCGGGGAGCTGTTTTTT
TRBJ1-3 - - TRBV7-9 CASRLGSGNTIYF TGTGCCAGCCGCCTGGGCTCTGGAAACACCATATATTTT
TRBJ2-7 - - TRBV28 CASSRPGITGSAYEQYF TGTGCCAGCAGTCGCCCGGGGATTACAGGGAGCGCCTACGAGCAGTACTTC
TRBJ1-1 - - TRBV20-1 CSATGDTEAFF TGCAGTGCTACTGGGGACACTGAAGCTTTCTTT
TRBJ1-3 - - TRBV6-6 CASTDGLSSGNTIYF TGTGCCAGCACCGATGGACTAAGCTCTGGAAACACCATATATTTT
TRBJ2-5 - - TRBV5-4 CASSYQGGGRETQYF TGTGCCAGCAGCTACCAAGGGGGGGGGCGAGAGACCCAGTACTTC
TRBJ2-1 - once TRBV24-1 CATSDFSRPDNEQFF TGTGCCACCAGTGATTTTTCGAGACCCGACAATGAGCAGTTCTTC
TRBJ2-5 - - TRBV7-9 CANHELLQATQYF TGTGCCAACCACGAGCTGCTCCAAGCGACCCAGTACTTC
TRBJ1-2 - - TRBV6-1 CASSERGFYGYTF TGTGCCAGCAGTGAAAGGGGTTTCTATGGCTACACCTTC
TRBJ2-3 TRBD1 - TRBV5-1 CASRSGTGTDTQYF TGCGCCAGCAGATCCGGGACAGGCACAGATACGCAGTATTTT
TRBJ1-6 - - TRBV7-9 CASSLNPNSNSPLHF TGTGCCAGCAGCTTAAATCCAAATTCTAATTCACCCCTCCACTTT
TRBJ2-7 - few TRBV4-3 CASSQVVGSGYEQYF TGCGCCAGCAGCCAAGTAGTCGGCTCGGGGTACGAGCAGTACTTC
TRBJ1-3 - - TRBV7-2 CASSLAGSGNTIYF TGTGCCAGCAGCTTAGCGGGCTCTGGAAACACCATATATTTT
TRBJ2-1 - - TRBV5-6 CASSLGAGQDPLF TGTGCCAGCAGCTTGGGGGCGGGCCAGGATCCCCTCTTC
TRBJ2-1 TRBD2 - TRBV9 CASSVGVAGGLGDEQFF TGTGCCAGCAGCGTAGGAGTAGCGGGAGGGCTCGGGGATGAGCAGTTCTTC
TRBJ2-7 TRBD1 - TRBV7-2 CASSLDRATYEQYF TGTGCCAGCAGTTTGGACAGGGCCACCTACGAGCAGTACTTC
TRBJ2-7 TRBD1 - TRBV15 CATSRDRVTGVEQYF TGCGCCACCAGCAGAGATCGAGTGACAGGGGTCGAGCAGTACTTC
TRBJ2-2 - few TRBV7-6 CASSLSPVRAGELFF TGTGCCAGCAGCTTAAGCCCCGTTCGGGCCGGGGAGCTGTTTTTT
TRBJ1-2 - once TRBV7-8 CASSQDGYGYTF TGTGCCAGCAGCCAGGACGGCTATGGCTACACCTTC
TRBJ1-6 - - TRBV5-1 CASSPDGMGSPLHF TGCGCCAGCAGCCCGGACGGAATGGGCTCACCCCTCCACTTT
TRBJ1-1 - - TRBV7-2 CASRVMAGNTEAFF TGTGCCAGCAGGGTGATGGCAGGTAACACTGAAGCTTTCTTT
TRBJ2-1 - - TRBV2 CASSTWTAGFSEQFF TGTGCCAGCAGTACCTGGACAGCCGGGTTCTCTGAGCAGTTCTTC
TRBJ1-2 - few TRBV11-2 CASSRTRDYGYTF TGTGCCAGCAGCAGGACCAGGGACTATGGCTACACCTTC
TRBJ2-1 TRBD2 few TRBV7-9 CASSPFLVAGAYNEQFF TGTGCCAGCAGCCCGTTTTTGGTAGCGGGGGCCTACAATGAGCAGTTCTTC
TRBJ1-4 - - TRBV9 CASSPVYEKLFF TGTGCCAGCAGCCCAGTGTATGAAAAACTGTTTTTT
TRBJ2-3 TRBD1 - TRBV5-1 CASTSGQGGLTDTQYF TGCGCCAGCACCTCGGGACAGGGGGGGTTGACAGATACGCAGTATTTT
TRBJ1-5 - - TRBV7-9 CASSLGLDQPQHF TGTGCCAGCAGCTTAGGTCTAGATCAGCCCCAGCATTTT
TRBJ2-2 - - TRBV6-2/TRBV6-3 CASSYSRDSNTGELFF TGTGCCAGCAGTTACTCGCGGGACTCGAACACCGGGGAGCTGTTTTTT
TRBJ1-2 TRBD1 - TRBV6-2/TRBV6-3 CASSLSGTALYGYTF TGTGCCAGCAGTTTATCCGGGACAGCTCTCTATGGCTACACCTTC
TRBJ2-5 - - TRBV2 CASSESFETQYF TGTGCCAGCAGTGAAAGTTTTGAGACCCAGTACTTC
TRBJ2-3 TRBD2 - TRBV7-2 CASSLARGAYQPREAQYF TGTGCCAGCAGCTTAGCGCGCGGGGCCTATCAACCCCGGGAGGCGCAGTATTTT
TRBJ2-2 - few TRBV4-3 CASSPRGIGLTGELFF TGCGCCAGCAGCCCCCGGGGTATAGGGCTCACCGGGGAGCTGTTTTTT
TRBJ1-3 TRBD1 - TRBV28 CASTAPGQPPSGNTIYF TGTGCCAGCACTGCCCCGGGACAGCCACCCTCTGGAAACACCATATATTTT
TRBJ2-2 - few TRBV9 CASSLHLLGELFF TGTGCCAGCAGCCTACACCTATTGGGGGAGCTGTTTTTT
TRBJ2-7 TRBD2 - TRBV18 CASSGTSGKNEQYF TGTGCCAGCTCGGGGACTAGCGGGAAGAACGAGCAGTACTTC